This is a list of T cell receptor beta chains from one sample in a study of blood T cell repertoires in COVID-19. Assay: immunoSEQ multiplex PCR; the TCRdb copy retains only in-frame clones and omits some. The sample has just under 60,000 clones; around 88% are singletons. The sample consisted of peripheral blood. These receptors originate from a man in his 60s with acute or convalescent COVID-19. Both conserved end residues are part of each CDR3. The order of the fields is D gene, V gene, CDR3 length, clone size, J gene, CDR3 DNA, CDR3 protein. The D gene is left open where the match is weak. Only part of the rows carry a size: once, few, many, or a class if the clone is expanded.

d_call: TRBD2; v_call: TRBV5-4; cdr3_length: 19; clone_size: few; j_call: TRBJ2-6; cdr3_nt: TGTGCCAGCAGCTTGGGGCGGCGGCTAGCGGGATCTGGGGCCAACGTCCTGACTTTC; cdr3_aa: CASSLGRRLAGSGANVLTF
d_call: .; v_call: TRBV7-9; cdr3_length: 15; clone_size: .; j_call: TRBJ2-5; cdr3_nt: TGTGCCAGCAGCTTAGACCCCGGGCGGGGAGAGACCCAGTACTTC; cdr3_aa: CASSLDPGRGETQYF
d_call: TRBD1; v_call: TRBV28; cdr3_length: 15; clone_size: .; j_call: TRBJ1-2; cdr3_nt: TGTGCCAGCAGTGATTTGACAGGGTATAACTATGGCTACACCTTC; cdr3_aa: CASSDLTGYNYGYTF
d_call: TRBD2; v_call: TRBV2; cdr3_length: 16; clone_size: .; j_call: TRBJ2-1; cdr3_nt: TGTGCCAGCAGTGCGGGAAGGACTAGCGGCTACAATGAGCAGTTCTTC; cdr3_aa: CASSAGRTSGYNEQFF
d_call: TRBD1; v_call: TRBV6-5; cdr3_length: 14; clone_size: few; j_call: TRBJ2-4; cdr3_nt: TGTGCCAGCAGGGACAGGGGCTTGAAAAACATTCAGTACTTC; cdr3_aa: CASRDRGLKNIQYF
d_call: TRBD1; v_call: TRBV6-5; cdr3_length: 13; clone_size: .; j_call: TRBJ2-5; cdr3_nt: TGTGCCAGCGGGACAGGGGGACAAGAGACCCAGTACTTC; cdr3_aa: CASGTGGQETQYF
d_call: .; v_call: TRBV5-4; cdr3_length: 14; clone_size: .; j_call: TRBJ1-1; cdr3_nt: TGTGCCAGCACCCGGTGGGGGGGAAACACTGAAGCTTTCTTT; cdr3_aa: CASTRWGGNTEAFF
d_call: TRBD2; v_call: TRBV19; cdr3_length: 14; clone_size: .; j_call: TRBJ2-7; cdr3_nt: TGTGCCAGTAGTATAGGACTAGCGGTCTACGAGCAGTACTTC; cdr3_aa: CASSIGLAVYEQYF
d_call: TRBD1; v_call: TRBV3-1/TRBV3-2; cdr3_length: 12; clone_size: .; j_call: TRBJ1-2; cdr3_nt: TGTGCCAGCAGCCGGACAGGGCTAGGCTACACCTTC; cdr3_aa: CASSRTGLGYTF
d_call: TRBD2; v_call: TRBV10-3; cdr3_length: 14; clone_size: .; j_call: TRBJ2-3; cdr3_nt: TGTGCCATCAGTCGGGAGGGCCTCGCAGATACGCAGTATTTT; cdr3_aa: CAISREGLADTQYF
d_call: .; v_call: TRBV27; cdr3_length: 14; clone_size: .; j_call: TRBJ2-5; cdr3_nt: TGTGCCAGCAGTACTCGGAGGGGGCTGGAGACCCAGTACTTC; cdr3_aa: CASSTRRGLETQYF
d_call: .; v_call: TRBV5-4; cdr3_length: 15; clone_size: .; j_call: TRBJ1-2; cdr3_nt: TGTGCCAGCAGTACACAGACACTCGATAACTATGGCTACACCTTC; cdr3_aa: CASSTQTLDNYGYTF
d_call: .; v_call: TRBV27; cdr3_length: 15; clone_size: few; j_call: TRBJ2-2; cdr3_nt: TGTGCCAGCAGGGAGGGACTCTCAGGCGGTGGGGAGCTGTTTTTT; cdr3_aa: CASREGLSGGGELFF
d_call: .; v_call: TRBV2; cdr3_length: 16; clone_size: .; j_call: TRBJ2-5; cdr3_nt: TGTGCCAGCAGGGCCCTGTGGCGAGGGTTCCAAGAGACCCAGTACTTC; cdr3_aa: CASRALWRGFQETQYF
d_call: TRBD1; v_call: TRBV5-1; cdr3_length: 16; clone_size: .; j_call: TRBJ2-2; cdr3_nt: TGCGCCAGCAGTCCAGACAGGGGGCTTGGCACCGGGGAGCTGTTTTTT; cdr3_aa: CASSPDRGLGTGELFF
d_call: TRBD2; v_call: TRBV28; cdr3_length: 15; clone_size: .; j_call: TRBJ2-1; cdr3_nt: TGTGCCAGCAGTTTGGGAGCGGGAGAAAGAAATGAGCAGTTCTTC; cdr3_aa: CASSLGAGERNEQFF
d_call: TRBD1; v_call: TRBV5-1; cdr3_length: 18; clone_size: .; j_call: TRBJ1-2; cdr3_nt: TGCGCCAGCAGCTTTCTACCTTCGGGACAGGGGGAAAGCTATGGCTACACCTTC; cdr3_aa: CASSFLPSGQGESYGYTF
d_call: .; v_call: TRBV5-1; cdr3_length: 15; clone_size: .; j_call: TRBJ2-7; cdr3_nt: TGCGCCAGCAGCCCCTCCGGGGGTCAGATTTACGAGCAGTACTTC; cdr3_aa: CASSPSGGQIYEQYF
d_call: .; v_call: TRBV7-2; cdr3_length: 14; clone_size: .; j_call: TRBJ2-3; cdr3_nt: TGTGCCAGCAGCTTAGTAAGCTTGCCAGATACGCAGTATTTT; cdr3_aa: CASSLVSLPDTQYF
d_call: .; v_call: TRBV12-3/TRBV12-4; cdr3_length: 11; clone_size: .; j_call: TRBJ1-6; cdr3_nt: TGTGCCAGCAGTTTCGGTGGACCCCTCCACTTT; cdr3_aa: CASSFGGPLHF
d_call: TRBD1; v_call: TRBV2; cdr3_length: 13; clone_size: .; j_call: TRBJ2-5; cdr3_nt: TGTGCCAGCACTTCGACAGGGCGGGAGACCCAGTACTTC; cdr3_aa: CASTSTGRETQYF
d_call: TRBD2; v_call: TRBV15; cdr3_length: 20; clone_size: .; j_call: TRBJ2-1; cdr3_nt: TGTGCCACCAGCAGAGAGATCCCTGGGGGACTAGCGGGTCCGGTCAATGAGCAGTTCTTC; cdr3_aa: CATSREIPGGLAGPVNEQFF
d_call: .; v_call: TRBV4-2; cdr3_length: 12; clone_size: .; j_call: TRBJ2-2; cdr3_nt: TGTGCCAGCAGCCACTACACCGGGGAGCTGTTTTTT; cdr3_aa: CASSHYTGELFF
d_call: .; v_call: TRBV19; cdr3_length: 13; clone_size: .; j_call: TRBJ1-5; cdr3_nt: TGTGCCAGTAGCCAGGGCTATGGTCAGCCCCAGCATTTT; cdr3_aa: CASSQGYGQPQHF
d_call: .; v_call: TRBV27; cdr3_length: 17; clone_size: .; j_call: TRBJ1-5; cdr3_nt: TGTGCCAGCAGTCCGCGGGGGGGGGCTAGTGGCAATCAGCCCCAGCATTTT; cdr3_aa: CASSPRGGASGNQPQHF
d_call: .; v_call: TRBV28; cdr3_length: 16; clone_size: .; j_call: TRBJ1-2; cdr3_nt: TGTGCCAGCAGTTTAGTTGGAGACGCAGGGAACTATGGCTACACCTTC; cdr3_aa: CASSLVGDAGNYGYTF
d_call: .; v_call: TRBV19; cdr3_length: 14; clone_size: .; j_call: TRBJ2-3; cdr3_nt: TGTGCCAGTAGTATAGATTTGGCCCCAGATACGCAGTATTTT; cdr3_aa: CASSIDLAPDTQYF
d_call: TRBD1; v_call: TRBV5-1; cdr3_length: 15; clone_size: .; j_call: TRBJ1-2; cdr3_nt: TGCGCCAGCAGCCCGGGACAGGCCGCGAGCTATGGCTACACCTTC; cdr3_aa: CASSPGQAASYGYTF
d_call: .; v_call: TRBV6-5; cdr3_length: 12; clone_size: few; j_call: TRBJ2-2; cdr3_nt: TGTGCCAGCAGGAGCGGTACCGGGGAGCTGTTTTTT; cdr3_aa: CASRSGTGELFF
d_call: .; v_call: TRBV28; cdr3_length: 14; clone_size: .; j_call: TRBJ1-1; cdr3_nt: TGTGCCAGCAGTTTACCGACAGTGAACACTGAAGCTTTCTTT; cdr3_aa: CASSLPTVNTEAFF
d_call: .; v_call: TRBV9; cdr3_length: 15; clone_size: .; j_call: TRBJ2-1; cdr3_nt: TGTGCCAGCAGCTCCGGAGGAGCTCCGGACAATGAGCAGTTCTTC; cdr3_aa: CASSSGGAPDNEQFF
d_call: TRBD2; v_call: TRBV15; cdr3_length: 20; clone_size: .; j_call: TRBJ2-3; cdr3_nt: TGTGCCACCAGCAGAGATCTGGGAAGCAGGGCGGGAGGGCAAAGAGATACGCAGTATTTT; cdr3_aa: CATSRDLGSRAGGQRDTQYF
d_call: TRBD1; v_call: TRBV19; cdr3_length: 16; clone_size: .; j_call: TRBJ1-1; cdr3_nt: TGTGCCAGTAGTACTTACAGGGGGACAATGAACACTGAAGCTTTCTTT; cdr3_aa: CASSTYRGTMNTEAFF
d_call: TRBD1; v_call: TRBV28; cdr3_length: 13; clone_size: few; j_call: TRBJ2-7; cdr3_nt: TGTGCCAGCAGTTTGAACAGGGGGTACGAGCAGTACTTC; cdr3_aa: CASSLNRGYEQYF
d_call: TRBD2; v_call: TRBV3-1/TRBV3-2; cdr3_length: 16; clone_size: .; j_call: TRBJ2-1; cdr3_nt: TGTGCCAGCAGCCCCCCCCGGGCTAGCGGATACAATGAGCAGTTCTTC; cdr3_aa: CASSPPRASGYNEQFF
d_call: TRBD2; v_call: TRBV2; cdr3_length: 15; clone_size: few; j_call: TRBJ2-2; cdr3_nt: TGTGCCAGCACCCCTCTTAGCGGGGGCGGCGGGGAGCTGTTTTTT; cdr3_aa: CASTPLSGGGGELFF
d_call: .; v_call: TRBV3-1/TRBV3-2; cdr3_length: 12; clone_size: .; j_call: TRBJ1-1; cdr3_nt: TGTGCCAGCAGCCAAGATCGGAGGGAAGCTTTCTTT; cdr3_aa: CASSQDRREAFF
d_call: .; v_call: TRBV25-1; cdr3_length: 13; clone_size: .; j_call: TRBJ1-6; cdr3_nt: TGTGCCAGCAGTCCGCAGGGCTATTCACCCCTCCACTTT; cdr3_aa: CASSPQGYSPLHF
d_call: .; v_call: TRBV11-2; cdr3_length: 12; clone_size: .; j_call: TRBJ2-7; cdr3_nt: TGTGCCAGCAGCTTAAGATCTCGGGAGCAGTACTTC; cdr3_aa: CASSLRSREQYF
d_call: .; v_call: TRBV5-4; cdr3_length: 15; clone_size: .; j_call: TRBJ2-2; cdr3_nt: TGTGCCAGCAGCTCGGGACTCCCGGGGGCCGGGGAGCTGTTTTTT; cdr3_aa: CASSSGLPGAGELFF
d_call: .; v_call: TRBV5-1; cdr3_length: 15; clone_size: .; j_call: TRBJ2-3; cdr3_nt: TGCGCCAGCAATGGACGGGCGGGGAGCACAGATACGCAGTATTTT; cdr3_aa: CASNGRAGSTDTQYF
d_call: .; v_call: TRBV2; cdr3_length: 15; clone_size: .; j_call: TRBJ1-6; cdr3_nt: TGTGCCAGCAGGGTCAGGGCCCTTTATAATTCACCCCTCCACTTT; cdr3_aa: CASRVRALYNSPLHF
d_call: TRBD1; v_call: TRBV7-6; cdr3_length: 16; clone_size: .; j_call: TRBJ1-1; cdr3_nt: TGTGCCAGCAGCTTGTTTCAGGGGGACATGAACACTGAAGCTTTCTTT; cdr3_aa: CASSLFQGDMNTEAFF
d_call: .; v_call: TRBV6-2/TRBV6-3; cdr3_length: 13; clone_size: .; j_call: TRBJ2-5; cdr3_nt: TGTGCCAGCAGTCCAATGAATTCCAGGACCCAGTACTTC; cdr3_aa: CASSPMNSRTQYF
d_call: .; v_call: TRBV9; cdr3_length: 13; clone_size: .; j_call: TRBJ1-6; cdr3_nt: TGTGCCAGCAGCCCACCAGGGGATTCACCCCTCCACTTT; cdr3_aa: CASSPPGDSPLHF
d_call: .; v_call: TRBV7-3; cdr3_length: 15; clone_size: .; j_call: TRBJ2-7; cdr3_nt: TGTGCCAGCAGCTTAAGTAGTCAGGGTCGGTACGAGCAGTACTTC; cdr3_aa: CASSLSSQGRYEQYF
d_call: TRBD2; v_call: TRBV27; cdr3_length: 18; clone_size: .; j_call: TRBJ2-1; cdr3_nt: TGTGCCAGCAGTTCGCCGGGACTAGCGGGAGGGCCCGTGCATGAGCAGTTCTTC; cdr3_aa: CASSSPGLAGGPVHEQFF
d_call: TRBD1; v_call: TRBV29-1; cdr3_length: 13; clone_size: .; j_call: TRBJ1-2; cdr3_nt: TGCAGCGTTGACCCAAACAGGGGCGGTGGCTACACCTTC; cdr3_aa: CSVDPNRGGGYTF
d_call: TRBD2; v_call: TRBV20-1; cdr3_length: 15; clone_size: .; j_call: TRBJ2-7; cdr3_nt: TGCAGTGCTAGTTGGCTAGCGGCCCCCTCCTACGAGCAGTACTTC; cdr3_aa: CSASWLAAPSYEQYF
d_call: .; v_call: TRBV30; cdr3_length: 15; clone_size: .; j_call: TRBJ2-7; cdr3_nt: TGTGCCTGGAGCGAAACAGGGATATACTCCTACGAGCAGTACTTC; cdr3_aa: CAWSETGIYSYEQYF
d_call: .; v_call: TRBV30; cdr3_length: 13; clone_size: .; j_call: TRBJ1-5; cdr3_nt: TGTGCCTGGAGCCTAGCTTCGGACAGGCCCCAGCATTTT; cdr3_aa: CAWSLASDRPQHF
d_call: TRBD1; v_call: TRBV28; cdr3_length: 13; clone_size: .; j_call: TRBJ1-1; cdr3_nt: TGTGCCAGCAGACCCACAGGGGATCCTGAAGCTTTCTTT; cdr3_aa: CASRPTGDPEAFF
d_call: .; v_call: TRBV5-1; cdr3_length: 14; clone_size: .; j_call: TRBJ2-3; cdr3_nt: TGCGCCAGCACCAGTGGCGGGAGCACAGATACGCAGTATTTT; cdr3_aa: CASTSGGSTDTQYF
d_call: TRBD1; v_call: TRBV7-8; cdr3_length: 14; clone_size: .; j_call: TRBJ1-4; cdr3_nt: TGTGCCAGCGAGGAGGGGGCAGGGGATGAAAAACTGTTTTTT; cdr3_aa: CASEEGAGDEKLFF
d_call: .; v_call: TRBV15; cdr3_length: 14; clone_size: once; j_call: TRBJ1-6; cdr3_nt: TGTGCCACCAGCAGGGGGGCGGGTAATTCACCCCTCCACTTT; cdr3_aa: CATSRGAGNSPLHF
d_call: .; v_call: TRBV7-2; cdr3_length: 16; clone_size: .; j_call: TRBJ1-6; cdr3_nt: TGTGCCAGCAGCTTAGCGACGGGGAGGGTTCGGTCACCCCTCCACTTT; cdr3_aa: CASSLATGRVRSPLHF
d_call: TRBD2; v_call: TRBV5-1; cdr3_length: 19; clone_size: .; j_call: TRBJ2-1; cdr3_nt: TGCGCCAGCAGCTCCGCCCCGGGACTAGCGGGAGTAAGCTACAATGAGCAGTTCTTC; cdr3_aa: CASSSAPGLAGVSYNEQFF
d_call: TRBD2; v_call: TRBV6-1; cdr3_length: 14; clone_size: .; j_call: TRBJ2-7; cdr3_nt: TGTGCCAGCAGTGATACTAGCGGGAGGTACGAGCAGTACTTC; cdr3_aa: CASSDTSGRYEQYF
d_call: TRBD2; v_call: TRBV3-1/TRBV3-2; cdr3_length: 14; clone_size: .; j_call: TRBJ2-2; cdr3_nt: TGTGCCAGCAGCCATCGGACTAGCACCGGGGAGCTGTTTTTT; cdr3_aa: CASSHRTSTGELFF